Listed here are 12 T cell receptor beta chains from one sample, sequenced in a study of blood T cell repertoires in COVID-19. Libraries were prepared by immunoSEQ multiplex PCR; TCRdb keeps only in-frame clonotypes and omits some of them. The sample lists around 250,000 clones, roughly 83% occurring once. Specimen: peripheral blood. These receptors were obtained from a man aged 55 to 70 who had recovered from COVID-19.

Only a few counts were recorded for this clone. The chain combines TRBV5-1 with TRBJ2-7; D may be TRBD1 (6 bases). The CDR3 totals 13 residues. Germline values: CDR1 SGHRS, CDR2 YFSETQ. The V end lost 4 bases, the J end lost 6 bases, and 14 bases lay between the germline ends. The CDR3 here is CASSPAQGTEQYF. CDR3 coding DNA: TGCGCCAGCAGCCCTGCACAGGGTACCGAGCAGTACTTC.

The genes are TRBV5-1 and TRBJ2-3; D possibly corresponds to TRBD1 (6 bases). The CDR3 length is 15 residues. V gave up 5 bases and J gave up 3 bases, with 16 bases separating them. Germline CDR1 SGHRS, CDR2 YFSETQ. The CDR3: CASRAEGGWTDTQYF. In nucleotides, the CDR3 is TGCGCCAGCAGGGCGGAAGGGGGTTGGACAGATACGCAGTATTTT.

The chain is built from TRBV30 and TRBJ2-1, with 11 bases aligning to TRBD2. The junction had 4 bases not matched to a gene; V was cut back by 3 bases and J by 3 bases. Germline loops: CDR1 GTSNPN, CDR2 SVGIG (reference sequence). This CDR3 is built from 15 residues. Here the CDR3 reads CAWRDLAGGYNEQFF. The CDR3 DNA reads as TGTGCCTGGAGGGACCTAGCGGGGGGCTACAATGAGCAGTTCTTC. Full variable domain (remainder filled in from reference TRBV30 and TRBJ2-1): SQTIHQWPATLVQPVGSPLSLECTVEGTSNPNLYWYRQAAGRGLQLLFYSVGIGQISSEVPQNLSASRPQDRQFILSSKKLLLSDSGFYLCAWRDLAGGYNEQFFGPGTRLTVL.

The chain has TRBV5-1 and TRBJ2-1; TRBD1 aligns across 10 bases. V shed 4 bases, J shed 7 bases, and the junction held 2 bases outside the gene matches. The CDR3 is 13 residues long. Germline CDR1 is SGHRS and CDR2 is YFSETQ. The CDR3 loop reads CASSLGQGNEQFF. The CDR3 DNA follows: TGCGCCAGCAGCCTGGGACAGGGGAATGAGCAGTTCTTC.

V is TRBV28 and J is TRBJ1-1; 11 bases are a match to TRBD1. CDR1 is MDHEN and CDR2 is SYDVKM in the germline V gene. This CDR3 has 17 amino acids. J gave up 4 bases and V 7 bases, and 14 bases lay outside the gene matches. CDR3 sequence (DNA): TGTGCCAGCACCAACTGGGGACAGGGGGTTTTGGGCACTGAAGCTTTCTTT. It translates to CASTNWGQGVLGTEAFF. The full variable domain, in which reference TRBV28 and TRBJ1-1 provide the parts outside the CDR3, is DVKVTQSSRYLVKRTGEKVFLECVQDMDHENMFWYRQDPGLGLRLIYFSYDVKMKEKGDIPEGYSVSREKKERFSLILESASTNQTSMYLCASTNWGQGVLGTEAFFGQGTRLTVV.

This clone showed up just once. The V gene is TRBV7-9, the J gene TRBJ1-1; no definite D call. CDR1 is SEHNR, CDR2 FQNEAQ, per germline (reference sequence). The CDR3 is 14 amino acids. Trimming left V 1 base short and J 0 bases short, with 6 bases between. This chain's CDR3 is CASSLVSVNTEAFF. In DNA, the CDR3 is TGTGCCAGCAGCTTAGTTTCTGTGAACACTGAAGCTTTCTTT. Looking up the rest from reference TRBV7-9 and TRBJ1-1 gives the full variable domain: DTGVSQNPRHKITKRGQNVTFRCDPISEHNRLYWYRQTLGQGPEFLTYFQNEAQLEKSRLLSDRFSAERPKGSFSTLEIQRTEQGDSAMYLCASSLVSVNTEAFFGQGTRLTVV.

This rearrangement joins TRBV6-5 to TRBJ2-1; tentatively, D is TRBD1 (6 bases). CDR1 MNHEY and CDR2 SVGAGI come from the germline V gene. V shed 7 bases and J shed 0 bases, with 13 bases lying between them. The CDR3 runs 15 residues. The CDR3 sequence: CASTLGDTSYNEQFF. DNA for the CDR3: TGTGCCAGCACCCTGGGGGACACCTCCTACAATGAGCAGTTCTTC.

This clone occurred once. This chain connects TRBV27 to TRBJ2-7; TRBD1 agrees at 11 bases. The V and J ends lost 0 bases and 7 bases, in that order; junction bases with no gene match: 5. Germline CDR1 is MNHEY and CDR2 is SMNVEV (reference sequence). The CDR3 consists of 15 residues. Here the CDR3 reads CASSLSRDRGEEQYF. CDR3 bases: TGTGCCAGCAGTTTATCTCGGGACAGGGGGGAGGAGCAGTACTTC.

The chain uses TRBV5-1 and TRBJ1-1, with 7 bases lining up with TRBD1. This CDR3 has 17 amino acids. Germline trimming cut 2 bases from V and 1 base from J; bases unmatched to any gene: 11. From germline, CDR1 is SGHRS and CDR2 YFSETQ. The CDR3 spells CASSFSQGLLKNTEAFF. CDR3 in DNA: TGCGCCAGCAGCTTTTCACAGGGGTTACTTAAGAACACTGAAGCTTTCTTT.

This CDR3 reads CASSQAGQGAGKNIQYF. CDR3 in DNA: TGTGCCAGCAGCCAGGCAGGACAGGGGGCTGGCAAAAACATTCAGTACTTC. The J gene is TRBJ2-4, the V gene TRBV4-2, with 11 bases lining up with TRBD1. V shed 3 bases, J shed 3 bases, and the junction held 7 bases outside the gene matches. This CDR3 comprises 17 residues. The germline V gene encodes CDR1 LGHNA and CDR2 YNFKEQ.

The chain is built from TRBV24-1 and TRBJ2-1; 9 nucleotides align to TRBD2. Unmatched junction bases numbered 4, after V lost 2 bases and J lost 6 bases. Germline V CDR1 and CDR2: KGHDR, SFDVKD. The CDR3 has 15 amino acids. The CDR3 sequence is CATSDWGGGANEQFF. CDR3 sequence (DNA): TGTGCCACCAGTGATTGGGGCGGGGGGGCCAATGAGCAGTTCTTC.

The chain employs TRBV3-1 (or the pseudogene TRBV3-2) and TRBJ2-3; maybe TRBD2 (6 bases). The V end was cut by 4 bases, the J end by 4 bases, with 12 bases between. CDR1 is LGHDT, CDR2 YNNKEL, per germline (reference sequence). The CDR3 length is 14 residues. CDR3 loop: CASSRRGGADTQYF. CDR3 in DNA: TGTGCCAGCAGCCGTAGAGGCGGGGCAGATACGCAGTATTTT.